Many counts were recorded for the clone carrying this T cell receptor beta chain. Its antigen is undetermined. TCRdb reprocessed the 5' RACE reads with MiXCR, giving one entry per CDR3 protein. This table holds tens of thousands of distinct CDR3 sequences, 4% found once. The sample originates from a study of neurological immune-mediated disorders. Study conclusions and caveats: There was no association between the multiple sclerosis repertoire cluster and any clinical or MRI feature.

This CDR3 contains 15 residues. The V gene's germline CDR1 is SGHVS and CDR2 FNYEAQ. The V end lost 0 bases, the J end lost 10 bases, and 13 bases lay between the germline ends. The chain recombines TRBV7-6 with TRBJ1-6, with a tentative D call TRBD1 (5 bases). The receptor's source is a woman in her thirties or forties with multiple sclerosis. The specimen sequenced was CD4+ T cells from blood. The CDR3 sequence is CASSLAAGSGSPLHF. Here the CDR3 DNA reads TGTGCCAGCAGCTTAGCGGCAGGGTCGGGCTCACCCCTCCACTTT.